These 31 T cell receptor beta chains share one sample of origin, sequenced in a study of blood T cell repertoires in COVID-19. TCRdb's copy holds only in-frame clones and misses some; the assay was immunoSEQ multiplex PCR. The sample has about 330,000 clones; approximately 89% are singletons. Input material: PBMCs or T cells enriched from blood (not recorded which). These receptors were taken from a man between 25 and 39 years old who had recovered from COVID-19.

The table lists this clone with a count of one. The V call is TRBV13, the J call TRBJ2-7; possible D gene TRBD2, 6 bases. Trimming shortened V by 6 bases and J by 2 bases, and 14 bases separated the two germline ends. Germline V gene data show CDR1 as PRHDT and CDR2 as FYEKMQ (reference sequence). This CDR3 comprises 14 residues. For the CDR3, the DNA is TGTGCCAGCAGAGCCGGGACTGGGGCCTACGAGCAGTACTTC. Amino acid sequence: CASRAGTGAYEQYF. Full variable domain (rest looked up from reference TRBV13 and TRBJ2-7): AAGVIQSPRHLIKEKRETATLKCYPIPRHDTVYWYQQGPGQDPQFLISFYEKMQSDKGSIPDRFSAQQFSDYHSELNMSSLELGDSALYFCASRAGTGAYEQYFGPGTRLTVT.

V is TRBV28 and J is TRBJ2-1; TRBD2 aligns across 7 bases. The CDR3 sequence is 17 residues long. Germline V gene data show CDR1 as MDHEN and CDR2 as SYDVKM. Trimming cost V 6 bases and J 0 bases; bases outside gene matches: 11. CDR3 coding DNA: TGTGCCAGCAGATGGACTAGACGGGGGAGCTCCTACAATGAGCAGTTCTTC. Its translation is CASRWTRRGSSYNEQFF.

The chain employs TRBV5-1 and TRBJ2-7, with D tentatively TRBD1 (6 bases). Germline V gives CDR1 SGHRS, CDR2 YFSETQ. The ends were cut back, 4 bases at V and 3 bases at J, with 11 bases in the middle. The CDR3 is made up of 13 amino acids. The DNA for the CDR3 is TGCGCCAGCAGCATGGGACAAGGCTACGAGCAGTACTTC. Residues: CASSMGQGYEQYF.

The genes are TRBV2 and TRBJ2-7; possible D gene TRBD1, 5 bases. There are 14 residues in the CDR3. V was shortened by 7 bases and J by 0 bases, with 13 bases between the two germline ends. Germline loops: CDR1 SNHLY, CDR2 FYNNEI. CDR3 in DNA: TGTGCCAGCAATATGCAGGGCCTCTCCTACGAGCAGTACTTC. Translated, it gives CASNMQGLSYEQYF. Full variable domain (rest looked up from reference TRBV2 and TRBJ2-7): EPEVTQTPSHQVTQMGQEVILRCVPISNHLYFYWYRQILGQKVEFLVSFYNNEISEKSEIFDDQFSVERPDGSNFTLKIRSTKLEDSAMYFCASNMQGLSYEQYFGPGTRLTVT.

This chain's CDR3 is CASSRGEAGEQYF. For the CDR3, the DNA is TGTGCCAGCAGCCGAGGGGAGGCCGGCGAGCAGTACTTC. The genes are TRBV5-4 and TRBJ2-7; TRBD2 might be the D (6 bases). The CDR3 extends over 13 amino acids. V shed 4 bases and J shed 6 bases, with 14 bases lying between them. Germline values: CDR1 SGHNT, CDR2 YYREEE (reference sequence).

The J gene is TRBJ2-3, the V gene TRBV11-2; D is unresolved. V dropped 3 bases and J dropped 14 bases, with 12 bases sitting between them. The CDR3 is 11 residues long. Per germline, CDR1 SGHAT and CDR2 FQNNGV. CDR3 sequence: CASSFQVKLYF. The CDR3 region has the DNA TGTGCCAGCAGCTTTCAGGTGAAGTTGTATTTT.

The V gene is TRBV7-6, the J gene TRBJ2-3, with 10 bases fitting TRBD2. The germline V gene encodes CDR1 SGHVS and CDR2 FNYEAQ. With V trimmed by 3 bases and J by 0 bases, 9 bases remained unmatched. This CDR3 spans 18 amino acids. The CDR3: CASSFKRGTSVSTDTQYF. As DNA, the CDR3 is TGTGCCAGCAGCTTCAAAAGGGGGACTAGCGTTAGCACAGATACGCAGTATTTT.

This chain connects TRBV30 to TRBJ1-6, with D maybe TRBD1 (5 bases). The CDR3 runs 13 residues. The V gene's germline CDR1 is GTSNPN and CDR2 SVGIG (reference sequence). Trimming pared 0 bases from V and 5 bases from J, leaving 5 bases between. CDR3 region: CAWSVQDNSPLHF. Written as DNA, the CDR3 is TGTGCCTGGAGTGTACAGGATAATTCACCCCTCCACTTT.

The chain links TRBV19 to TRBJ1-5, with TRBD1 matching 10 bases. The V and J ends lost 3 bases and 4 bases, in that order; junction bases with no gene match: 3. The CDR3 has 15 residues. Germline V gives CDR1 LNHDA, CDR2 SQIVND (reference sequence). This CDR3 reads CASSMGDRGNQPQHF. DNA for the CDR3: TGTGCCAGTAGTATGGGGGACAGGGGAAATCAGCCCCAGCATTTT.

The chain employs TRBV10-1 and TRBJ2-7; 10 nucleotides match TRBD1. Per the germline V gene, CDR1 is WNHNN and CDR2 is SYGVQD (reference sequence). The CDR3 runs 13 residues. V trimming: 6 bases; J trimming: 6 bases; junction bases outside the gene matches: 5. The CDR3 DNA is TGCGCCAGCAGACCCGGGACAGGGGCCGAGCAGTACTTC. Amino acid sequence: CASRPGTGAEQYF.

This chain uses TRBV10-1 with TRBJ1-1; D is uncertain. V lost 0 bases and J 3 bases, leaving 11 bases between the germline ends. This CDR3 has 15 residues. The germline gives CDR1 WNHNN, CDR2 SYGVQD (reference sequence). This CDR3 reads CASSESRVRDTEAFF. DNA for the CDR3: TGCGCCAGCAGTGAGTCGAGGGTCAGAGACACTGAAGCTTTCTTT.

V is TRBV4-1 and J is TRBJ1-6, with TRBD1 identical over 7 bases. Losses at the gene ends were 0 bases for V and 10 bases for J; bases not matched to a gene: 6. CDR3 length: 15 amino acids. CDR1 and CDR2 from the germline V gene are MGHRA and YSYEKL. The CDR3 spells CASSQDLGTASPLHF. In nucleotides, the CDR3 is TGCGCCAGCAGCCAAGATTTAGGGACAGCCTCACCCCTCCACTTT.

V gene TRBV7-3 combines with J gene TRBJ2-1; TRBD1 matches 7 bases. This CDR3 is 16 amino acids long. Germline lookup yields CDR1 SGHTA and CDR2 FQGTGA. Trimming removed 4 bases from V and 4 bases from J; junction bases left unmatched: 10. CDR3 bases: TGTGCCAGCAGCTCCCGACCGGGACAGTATTACAATGAGCAGTTCTTC. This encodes CASSSRPGQYYNEQFF.

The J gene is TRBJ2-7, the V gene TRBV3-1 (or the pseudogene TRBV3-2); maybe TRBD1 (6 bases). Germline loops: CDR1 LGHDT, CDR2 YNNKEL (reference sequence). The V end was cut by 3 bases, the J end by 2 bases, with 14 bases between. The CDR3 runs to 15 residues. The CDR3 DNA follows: TGTGCCAGCAGCCAGGACTCGACAGGACCCTACGAGCAGTACTTC. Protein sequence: CASSQDSTGPYEQYF.

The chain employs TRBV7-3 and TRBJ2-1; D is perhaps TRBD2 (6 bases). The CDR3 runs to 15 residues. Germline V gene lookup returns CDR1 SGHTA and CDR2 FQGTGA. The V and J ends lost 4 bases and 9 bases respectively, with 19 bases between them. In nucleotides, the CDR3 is TGTGCCAGCAGCTATTCCGGGACTCCGCAGGGTGAGCAGTTCTTC. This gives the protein CASSYSGTPQGEQFF. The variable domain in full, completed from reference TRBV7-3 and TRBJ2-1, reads GAGVSQTPSNKVTEKGKYVELRCDPISGHTALYWYRQSLGQGPEFLIYFQGTGAADDSGLPNDRFFAVRPEGSVSTLKIQRTERGDSAVYLCASSYSGTPQGEQFFGPGTRLTVL.

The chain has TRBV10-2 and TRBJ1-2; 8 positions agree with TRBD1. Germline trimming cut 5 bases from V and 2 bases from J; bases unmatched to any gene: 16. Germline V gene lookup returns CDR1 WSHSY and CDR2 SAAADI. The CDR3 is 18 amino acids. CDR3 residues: CASSLTLIGQGVNYGYTF. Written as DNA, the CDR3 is TGCGCCAGCAGTCTAACCCTAATCGGACAGGGAGTCAACTATGGCTACACCTTC.

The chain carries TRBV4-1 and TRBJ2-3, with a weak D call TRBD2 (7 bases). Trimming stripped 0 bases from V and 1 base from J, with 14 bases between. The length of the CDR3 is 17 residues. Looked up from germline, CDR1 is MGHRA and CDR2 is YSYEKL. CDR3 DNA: TGCGCCAGCAGCCAAGAAAGGGGGGGGCCACGCACAGATACGCAGTATTTT. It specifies CASSQERGGPRTDTQYF.

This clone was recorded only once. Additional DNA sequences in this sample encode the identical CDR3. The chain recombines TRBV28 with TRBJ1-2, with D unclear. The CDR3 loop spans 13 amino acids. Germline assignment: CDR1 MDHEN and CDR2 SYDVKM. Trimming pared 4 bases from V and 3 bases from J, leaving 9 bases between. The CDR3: CASSSSGYYGYTF. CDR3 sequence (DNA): TGTGCCAGCAGTTCCTCAGGCTACTATGGCTACACCTTC.

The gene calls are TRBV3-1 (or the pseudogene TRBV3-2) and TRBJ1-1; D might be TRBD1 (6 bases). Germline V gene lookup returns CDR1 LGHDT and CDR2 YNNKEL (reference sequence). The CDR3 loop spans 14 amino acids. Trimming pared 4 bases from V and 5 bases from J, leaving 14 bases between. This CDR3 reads CASSLTTGRTEAFF. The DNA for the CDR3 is TGTGCCAGCAGCCTTACCACAGGGAGAACTGAAGCTTTCTTT.

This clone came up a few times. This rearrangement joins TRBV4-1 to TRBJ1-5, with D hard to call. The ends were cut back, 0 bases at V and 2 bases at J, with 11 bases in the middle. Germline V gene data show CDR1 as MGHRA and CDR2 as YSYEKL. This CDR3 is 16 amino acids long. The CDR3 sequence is CASSQDRGLGNQPQHF. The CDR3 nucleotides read TGCGCCAGCAGCCAAGATCGAGGGTTGGGCAATCAGCCCCAGCATTTT.

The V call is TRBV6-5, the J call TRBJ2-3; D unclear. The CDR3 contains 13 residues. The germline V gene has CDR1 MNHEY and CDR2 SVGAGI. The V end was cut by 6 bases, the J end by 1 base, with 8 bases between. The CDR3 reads CASRSPGTDTQYF. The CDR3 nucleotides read TGTGCCAGCAGATCCCCTGGCACAGATACGCAGTATTTT.

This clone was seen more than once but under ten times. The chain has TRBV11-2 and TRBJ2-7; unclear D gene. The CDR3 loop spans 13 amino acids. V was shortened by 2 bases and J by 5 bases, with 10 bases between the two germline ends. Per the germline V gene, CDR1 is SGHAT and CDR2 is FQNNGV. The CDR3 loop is CASSLMPVDEQYF. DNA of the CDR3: TGTGCCAGCAGCTTAATGCCGGTCGACGAGCAGTACTTC.

CDR3 loop: CASSEGTALGEAFF. In DNA, the CDR3 is TGCGCCAGCAGTGAAGGGACAGCTCTTGGTGAAGCTTTCTTT. J is TRBJ1-1 and V is TRBV10-1; 7 bases fit TRBD1. Germline trimming cut 3 bases from V and 7 bases from J; bases unmatched to any gene: 8. Germline V CDR1 and CDR2: WNHNN, SYGVQD (reference sequence). The CDR3 is made up of 14 amino acids.

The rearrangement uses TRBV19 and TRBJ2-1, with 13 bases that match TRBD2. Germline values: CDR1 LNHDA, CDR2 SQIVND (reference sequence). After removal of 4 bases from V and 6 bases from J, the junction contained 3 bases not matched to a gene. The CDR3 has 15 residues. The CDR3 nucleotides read TGTGCCAGTAGTACGGGACTAGCGGGGCCCAATGAGCAGTTCTTC. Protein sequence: CASSTGLAGPNEQFF.

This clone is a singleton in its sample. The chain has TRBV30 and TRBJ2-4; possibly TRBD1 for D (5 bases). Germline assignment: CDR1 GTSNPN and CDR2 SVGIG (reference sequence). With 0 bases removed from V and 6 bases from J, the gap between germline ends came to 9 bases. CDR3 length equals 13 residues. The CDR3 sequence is CAWSVGDGNIQYF. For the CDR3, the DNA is TGTGCCTGGAGTGTAGGGGATGGAAACATTCAGTACTTC.

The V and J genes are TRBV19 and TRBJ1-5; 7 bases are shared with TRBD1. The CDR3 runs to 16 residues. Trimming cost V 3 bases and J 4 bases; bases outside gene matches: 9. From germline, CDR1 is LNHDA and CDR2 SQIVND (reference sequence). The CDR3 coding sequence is TGTGCCAGTAGTATCGGTCCGGGACAGAAAAATCAGCCCCAGCATTTT. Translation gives CASSIGPGQKNQPQHF.

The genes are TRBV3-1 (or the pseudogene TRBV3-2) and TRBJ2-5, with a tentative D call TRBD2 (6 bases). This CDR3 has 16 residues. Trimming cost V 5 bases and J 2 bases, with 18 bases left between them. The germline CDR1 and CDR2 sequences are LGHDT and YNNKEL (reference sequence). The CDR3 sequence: CASSGRKRGIQETQYF. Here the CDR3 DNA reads TGTGCCAGCAGCGGGAGGAAAAGGGGAATACAAGAGACCCAGTACTTC.

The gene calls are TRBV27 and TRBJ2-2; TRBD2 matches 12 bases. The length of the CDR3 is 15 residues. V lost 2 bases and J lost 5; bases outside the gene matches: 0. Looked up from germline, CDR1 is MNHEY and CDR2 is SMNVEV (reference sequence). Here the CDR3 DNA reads TGTGCCAGCAGTTTAGGACTAGCGGGGACCGGGGAGCTGTTTTTT. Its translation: CASSLGLAGTGELFF.

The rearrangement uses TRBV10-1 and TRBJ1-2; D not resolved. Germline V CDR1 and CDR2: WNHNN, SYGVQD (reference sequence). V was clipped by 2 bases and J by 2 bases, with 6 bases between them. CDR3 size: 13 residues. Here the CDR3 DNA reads TGCGCCAGCAGTGAGGATCTAAACTATGGCTACACCTTC. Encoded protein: CASSEDLNYGYTF.

CDR3 sequence reads: CASRGYGVEESTEAFF. Written as DNA, the CDR3 is TGTGCCAGCAGGGGGTACGGGGTTGAAGAGAGCACTGAAGCTTTCTTT. This rearrangement joins TRBV25-1 to TRBJ1-1; D remains unclear. Per germline, CDR1 MGHDK and CDR2 SYGVNS. The CDR3 consists of 16 residues. The germline V and J ends were trimmed by 6 bases and 4 bases, with 21 bases remaining between them.

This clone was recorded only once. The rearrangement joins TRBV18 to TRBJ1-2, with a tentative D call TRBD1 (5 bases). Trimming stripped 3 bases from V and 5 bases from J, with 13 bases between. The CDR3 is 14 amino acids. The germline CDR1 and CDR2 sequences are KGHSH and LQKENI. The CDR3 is CASSPEGETYGYTF. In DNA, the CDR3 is TGTGCCAGCTCACCCGAAGGGGAAACATATGGCTACACCTTC. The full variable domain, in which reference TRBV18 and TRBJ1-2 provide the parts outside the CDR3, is NAGVMQNPRHLVRRRGQEARLRCSPMKGHSHVYWYRQLPEEGLKFMVYLQKENIIDESGMPKERFSAEFPKEGPSILRIQQVVRGDSAAYFCASSPEGETYGYTFGSGTRLTVV.